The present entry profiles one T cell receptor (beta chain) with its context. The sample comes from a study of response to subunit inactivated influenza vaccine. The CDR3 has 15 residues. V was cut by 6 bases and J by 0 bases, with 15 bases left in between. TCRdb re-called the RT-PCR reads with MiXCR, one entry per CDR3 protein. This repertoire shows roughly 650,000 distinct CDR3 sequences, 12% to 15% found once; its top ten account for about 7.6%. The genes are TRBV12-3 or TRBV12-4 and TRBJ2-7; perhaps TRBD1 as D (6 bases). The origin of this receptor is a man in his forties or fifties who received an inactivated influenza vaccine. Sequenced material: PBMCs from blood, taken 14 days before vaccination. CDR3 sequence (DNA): TGTGCCAGCAGCCCCCTCTGGGGGCGCTCCTACGAGCAGTACTTC. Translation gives CASSPLWGRSYEQYF.